A single sample is the source of the 26 T cell receptor beta chains below, sequenced in a study of a mutant IDH1 vaccine in newly diagnosed glioma. Time point here: week 5, during vaccination. Alongside topical imiquimod, each dose of vaccine comprised 300 ug of mutant IDH1 20-mer peptide. No antigen has been assigned to these receptors. Generated by immunoSEQ multiplex PCR, the TCRdb table keeps only in-frame clones and is missing some. Of roughly 54,000 clones in the sample, 70% to 90% were seen once. Sequencing used PBMCs, obtained from a glioma patient whose treatment included an IDH1 peptide vaccine. All receptors come from a man aged 25 to 45 with glioma.

The chain couples TRBV19 to TRBJ1-4, with 10 bases matching TRBD1. Looked up from germline, CDR1 is LNHDA and CDR2 is SQIVND (reference sequence). Germline trimming cut 5 bases from V and 6 bases from J; bases unmatched to any gene: 6. The CDR3 runs to 15 residues. The DNA for the CDR3 is TGTGCCAGTAGTGGTACCGGGACAGGGGATGAAAAACTGTTTTTT. Translating it yields CASSGTGTGDEKLFF.

This chain joins TRBV19 and TRBJ2-7; tentatively, D is TRBD2 (6 bases). Germline CDR1 reads LNHDA; CDR2 reads SQIVND (reference sequence). This CDR3 spans 16 amino acids. V was pared by 3 bases and J by 2 bases, with 17 bases between. The CDR3 reads CASSMPGGVKPYEQYF. The CDR3, as DNA: TGTGCCAGTAGTATGCCTGGAGGGGTAAAGCCCTACGAGCAGTACTTC.

This clone was seen a few times. This chain uses TRBV2 with TRBJ2-6; 11 nucleotides match TRBD2. Trimming took 3 bases from V and 3 from J; bases not matched to a gene: 13. This CDR3 region has 20 residues. CDR1 SNHLY and CDR2 FYNNEI come from the germline V gene. CDR3 sequence reads: CASSEGRGSGGAHGANVLTF. Here the CDR3 DNA reads TGTGCCAGCAGTGAGGGCCGGGGTAGCGGGGGGGCTCATGGGGCCAACGTCCTGACTTTC.

The chain uses TRBV7-6 and TRBJ2-5; D remains ambiguous. The CDR3 has 14 residues. The V end was cut by 4 bases, the J end by 2 bases, with 11 bases between. CDR1 and CDR2 from the germline V gene are SGHVS and FNYEAQ. CDR3 sequence reads: CASSSPGWQETQYF. CDR3 in DNA: TGTGCCAGCAGCTCCCCTGGGTGGCAAGAGACCCAGTACTTC.

This chain joins TRBV13 and TRBJ2-5; D possibly corresponds to TRBD1 (6 bases). Trimming pared 0 bases from V and 5 bases from J, leaving 10 bases between. Germline V gives CDR1 PRHDT, CDR2 FYEKMQ (reference sequence). This CDR3 contains 14 residues. CDR3 protein: CASSLGQGSETQYF. In DNA, the CDR3 is TGTGCCAGCAGCTTAGGTCAGGGGAGCGAGACCCAGTACTTC.

The chain recombines TRBV5-1 with TRBJ1-2; TRBD1 aligns across 8 bases. In germline, CDR1 is SGHRS, CDR2 YFSETQ. The CDR3 covers 14 residues. Trimming took 3 bases from V and 4 from J; bases not matched to a gene: 5. The CDR3 DNA is TGCGCCAGCAGCTGGGACAGGCCCCCCTATGGCTACACCTTC. Its protein is CASSWDRPPYGYTF. Complete variable domain (other parts from reference TRBV5-1 and TRBJ1-2): KAGVTQTPRYLIKTRGQQVTLSCSPISGHRSVSWYQQTPGQGLQFLFEYFSETQRNKGNFPGRFSGRQFSNSRSEMNVSTLELGDSALYLCASSWDRPPYGYTFGSGTRLTVV.

This clone was observed a single time. V is TRBV6-1 and J is TRBJ2-1; D possibly corresponds to TRBD2 (7 bases). CDR3 length: 15 residues. Trimming stripped 1 base from V and 4 bases from J, with 11 bases between. CDR1 is MNHNS, CDR2 SASEGT, per germline. This CDR3 is CASSEEGGGYNEQFF. The CDR3 DNA sequence: TGTGCCAGCAGTGAAGAAGGGGGGGGGTACAATGAGCAGTTCTTC.

This chain uses TRBV6-4 with TRBJ2-3; TRBD1 agrees at 7 bases. Germline lookup yields CDR1 MRHNA and CDR2 SNTAGT. The V segment lost 2 bases and the J segment 0 bases; nucleotides outside the gene matches: 2. The CDR3 is made up of 15 amino acids. The CDR3 coding sequence is TGTGCCAGCAGTGACGGGACAGCTAGCACAGATACGCAGTATTTT. It codes for CASSDGTASTDTQYF.

As for this clone: A read error may produce the germline difference seen at one junction end. The chain carries TRBV6-1 and TRBJ2-7, with 10 bases identical to TRBD2. There are 15 residues in the CDR3. Per the germline V gene, CDR1 is MNHNS and CDR2 is SASEGT. The CDR3 here is CASSSGGSGGSQIVF. The CDR3 DNA follows: TGTGCCAGCAGCAGCGGCGGTAGCGGGGGGTCTCAAATCGTCTTC.

This clone was counted only a few times. The chain uses TRBV14 and TRBJ1-1; perhaps TRBD1 as D (5 bases). The germline V and J ends were trimmed by 4 bases and 11 bases, with 23 bases remaining between them. The CDR3 totals 15 residues. Germline-derived CDR1 and CDR2 are SGHDN and FVKESK. The CDR3: CASSRFGAGSMVAFF. CDR3 in DNA: TGTGCCAGCAGCCGTTTCGGGGCAGGGTCCATGGTCGCTTTCTTT.

This chain uses TRBV7-8 with TRBJ2-5, with 9 bases matching TRBD1. The J call may be in error: the DNA end matches TRBJ2-7 better. Germline V gene sequence: CDR1 SGHVS, CDR2 FQNEAQ. The length of the CDR3 is 14 residues. The CDR3 coding sequence is TGTGCCAGCAGCTTGGGACAGGGAGACTACGAGCAGTACTTC. This sequence encodes CASSLGQGDYEQYF.

The chain has TRBV30 and TRBJ1-5; possible D gene TRBD1, 5 bases. The CDR3 is 13 amino acids. Germline V gives CDR1 GTSNPN, CDR2 SVGIG (reference sequence). V was trimmed by 5 bases and J by 1 base, leaving 9 bases between them. The CDR3 sequence is CAWAGDSNQPQHF. The CDR3 bases are TGTGCCTGGGCCGGGGACAGCAATCAGCCCCAGCATTTT.

The rearrangement links TRBV18 to TRBJ2-3, with a possible D match to TRBD2 (5 bases). Germline loops: CDR1 KGHSH, CDR2 LQKENI. The CDR3 is 17 amino acids. Trimming took 3 bases from V and 1 from J, leaving 17 bases between them. CDR3 bases: TGTGCCAGCTCACCGGTCGGACTGACTAAAGGCACAGATACGCAGTATTTT. As protein: CASSPVGLTKGTDTQYF.

The chain combines TRBV21-1 with TRBJ1-5. TRBV21-1 is reported as a pseudogene. This CDR3 has 11 residues. CDR3 region: CASVEVQPQHF. Here the CDR3 DNA reads TGTGCCAGCGTGGAGGTTCAGCCCCAGCATTTT.

This clone was seen only a few times. The genes are TRBV25-1 and TRBJ1-2, with 11 bases aligning to TRBD1. The junction had 9 bases not matched to a gene; V was cut back by 4 bases and J by 5 bases. The germline gives CDR1 MGHDK, CDR2 SYGVNS. The CDR3 is 16 amino acids. CDR3 sequence (DNA): TGTGCCAGCAGTGCGGACAGGGGGCGCGGTCTTTATGGCTACACCTTC. Translated: CASSADRGRGLYGYTF.

This clone was seen a handful of times. The chain carries TRBV6-5 and TRBJ1-1; a weak D match, TRBD1 (5 bases). The length of the CDR3 is 14 residues. Germline values: CDR1 MNHEY, CDR2 SVGAGI. V was pared by 0 bases and J by 5 bases, with 10 bases between. CDR3 DNA sequence: TGTGCCAGCAGTTACTCCCTCAGGGAGACTGAAGCTTTCTTT. Translating it yields CASSYSLRETEAFF.

This clone showed up just once. For the CDR3, the DNA is TGTGCCAGCAGCTTATATCAGGCTCCCGCCGGAGCTTTCTTT. Its translation: CASSLYQAPAGAFF. V gene TRBV7-2 combines with J gene TRBJ1-1, with unresolved D. Germline loops: CDR1 SGHTA, CDR2 FQGNSA. The CDR3 runs to 14 residues. V lost 2 bases and J lost 10, with 17 bases in between.

This clone has just one count. The CDR3 loop reads CASSPSLIEPDTQYF. The CDR3 region has the DNA TGTGCCAGCTCACCATCCCTAATCGAGCCAGATACGCAGTATTTT. The V call is TRBV18, the J call TRBJ2-3; D uncertain. V gave up 2 bases and J gave up 4 bases, with 13 bases separating them. CDR3 size: 15 residues. Germline V lookup: CDR1 KGHSH, CDR2 LQKENI.

This chain connects TRBV25-1 to TRBJ2-4, with 9 positions matching TRBD1. Trimming at V came to 6 bases and at J to 8 bases, leaving 5 bases not matched to a gene. CDR3 size: 13 residues. Germline loops: CDR1 MGHDK, CDR2 SYGVNS. CDR3 DNA sequence: TGTGCCAGCAGGACAGGGGGGAGGGACATTCAGTACTTC. It encodes CASRTGGRDIQYF.

The chain is built from TRBV7-9 and TRBJ1-6; D may be TRBD1 (6 bases). The CDR3 contains 17 residues. Per germline, CDR1 SEHNR and CDR2 FQNEAQ (reference sequence). The ends were cut back, 1 base at V and 4 bases at J, with 14 bases in the middle. The CDR3: CASSLVGTTNYNSPLHF. CDR3 sequence (DNA): TGTGCCAGCAGCTTAGTCGGGACAACGAATTATAATTCACCCCTCCACTTT.

V and J are TRBV13 and TRBJ2-2; D is perhaps TRBD2 (6 bases). The CDR3 sequence is 16 residues long. The germline gives CDR1 PRHDT, CDR2 FYEKMQ (reference sequence). V was cut by 1 base and J by 6 bases, with 15 bases left in between. This CDR3 reads CASSLDETRVAGELFF. The DNA of the CDR3 is TGTGCCAGCAGCTTAGACGAGACTAGGGTGGCCGGGGAGCTGTTTTTT.

The CDR3: CASSQSFPEANYGYTF. The CDR3, as DNA: TGCGCCAGCAGCCAAAGTTTCCCGGAAGCTAACTATGGCTACACCTTC. The genes are TRBV4-1 and TRBJ1-2; no reliable D call. Per the germline V gene, CDR1 is MGHRA and CDR2 is YSYEKL. V dropped 2 bases and J dropped 0 bases, with 13 bases sitting between them. The CDR3 totals 16 residues.

This clone was seen more than once but under ten times. The V call is TRBV19, the J call TRBJ1-1; 8 nucleotides line up with TRBD1. This CDR3 comprises 14 residues. V trimming: 5 bases; J trimming: 5 bases; junction bases outside the gene matches: 7. Germline V gene data show CDR1 as LNHDA and CDR2 as SQIVND (reference sequence). In nucleotides, the CDR3 is TGTGCCAGTAGTTCGGGGACAGGTGGGACTGAAGCTTTCTTT. Translating gives CASSSGTGGTEAFF.

This chain uses TRBV7-9 with TRBJ1-1, with 9 nucleotides matching TRBD1. The V and J ends lost 5 bases and 3 bases, in that order; junction bases with no gene match: 7. The CDR3 spans 15 residues. Germline lookup yields CDR1 SEHNR and CDR2 FQNEAQ (reference sequence). CDR3 DNA sequence: TGTGCCAGCAGCCAAGGGACAGGGCGGGACACTGAAGCTTTCTTT. Translated, it gives CASSQGTGRDTEAFF.

J is TRBJ2-5 and V is TRBV5-1, with 8 bases lining up with TRBD2. The CDR3 covers 15 residues. CDR1 is SGHRS, CDR2 YFSETQ, per germline. The junction had 5 bases not matched to a gene; V was cut back by 3 bases and J by 1 base. CDR3 region: CASSYSRGGQETQYF. CDR3 bases: TGCGCCAGCAGCTATTCTCGGGGGGGCCAAGAGACCCAGTACTTC.

The V and J genes are TRBV6-5 and TRBJ1-6, with TRBD1 matching over 10 bases. Germline V gene data show CDR1 as MNHEY and CDR2 as SVGAGI. The CDR3 loop spans 15 amino acids. Unmatched junction bases numbered 4, after V lost 3 bases and J lost 8 bases. The CDR3 nucleotides are TGTGCCAGCAGTTATTTCGGGACAGGGGATTCACCCCTCCACTTT. Residues: CASSYFGTGDSPLHF.